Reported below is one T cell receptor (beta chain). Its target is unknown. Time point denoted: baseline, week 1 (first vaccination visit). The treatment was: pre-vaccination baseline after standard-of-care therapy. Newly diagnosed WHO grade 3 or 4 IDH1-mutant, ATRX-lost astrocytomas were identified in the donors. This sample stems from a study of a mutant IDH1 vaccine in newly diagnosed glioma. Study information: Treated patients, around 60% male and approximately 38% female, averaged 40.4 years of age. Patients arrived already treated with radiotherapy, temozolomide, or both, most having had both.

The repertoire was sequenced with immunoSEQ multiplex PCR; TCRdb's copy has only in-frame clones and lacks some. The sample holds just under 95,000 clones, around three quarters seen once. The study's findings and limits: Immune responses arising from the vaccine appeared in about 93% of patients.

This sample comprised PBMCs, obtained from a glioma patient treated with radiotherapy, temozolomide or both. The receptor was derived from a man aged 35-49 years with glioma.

CDR3 sequence reads: CASSPLPTGAHHEQYF. Written as DNA, the CDR3 is TGTGCCAGCTCACCGCTTCCTACGGGGGCTCACCACGAGCAGTACTTC. The chain joins TRBV18 to TRBJ2-7; either TRBD1 or TRBD2 may fit D (6 bases each). The CDR3 is made up of 16 amino acids. Germline lookup yields CDR1 KGHSH and CDR2 LQKENI. The V gene lost 3 bases and the J gene lost 5 bases, with 20 bases spanning the gap.